These 30 T cell receptor beta chains were all obtained from the same sample, sequenced in a study of tumor-infiltrating lymphocytes in primary liver carcinoma. Taking about 19-32 mg of unsorted bulk tissue, the authors co-extracted RNA and DNA. The input was approximately 0.45 ug total RNA; TCR beta cDNA was made from it with a constant-region primer. Generation of the TCR beta libraries relied on three nested multiplex PCR rounds using slightly modified ARM-PCR. The two initial PCR rounds, roughly 9 cycles each, used TRBV1-TRBV30 forward and C-beta reverse primers. TCRdb fed the multiplex PCR reads into MiXCR, producing one record per CDR3 protein. The repertoire holds about 32,000 distinct CDR3 sequences, roughly 80% seen once, with roughly 15% in the top ten. The sequenced sample consisted of liver tumor tissue from sampling region 4. The subset: tumor region T4, right-lateral pole. These receptors were taken from a man in his forties with primary liver carcinoma and hepatitis B virus infection.

Details on this clonotype: Being one base from a much bigger clone, this may be a read error. This sequence joins TRBV7-2 and TRBJ2-7, with D unclear. The CDR3 is 13 amino acids. In germline, CDR1 is SGHTA, CDR2 FQGNSA. Here the CDR3 reads CASSLMLRNEHYF. The CDR3 nucleotides are TGTGCCAGCAGCTTAATGTTAAGGAACGAGCATTACTTC.

In regard to this clonotype: At one end, the junction sequence differs from germline, possibly due to a read error. The V and J genes are TRBV4-3 and TRBJ1-6; D unresolved. The V gene's germline CDR1 is LGHNA and CDR2 YSLEER. The CDR3 is 20 amino acids. CDR3 DNA sequence: TGCGCCAGCAGCCAAGATCTCCAAGGGCATGGGCCGTCCTATAGTTCACCCCTCCACTTT. It specifies CASSQDLQGHGPSYSSPLHF.

To note about this clonotype: The junction differs from germline at one of its ends, possibly a read error. This chain joins TRBV5-1 and TRBJ1-3, with TRBD1 identical over 7 bases. Germline values: CDR1 SGHRS, CDR2 YFSETQ. The CDR3 loop spans 17 amino acids. Here the CDR3 DNA reads TGCGCCAGCGGCTTGGAAAGCCAGGGGGGAGCAGGAAACACCATATATTTT. Protein sequence: CASGLESQGGAGNTIYF.

The rearrangement uses TRBV6-6 and TRBJ2-5; D possibly corresponds to TRBD2 (5 bases). This CDR3 region has 14 residues. Germline values: CDR1 MNHNY, CDR2 SVGAGI (reference sequence). Deletions cut 9 bases from V and 2 bases from J, with 16 bases between. The DNA of the CDR3 is TGTGCCAGTTACTTGGGTGGAGGACAAGAGACCCAGTACTTC. Amino acids: CASYLGGGQETQYF.

This clonotype was recorded at least ten times. The genes are TRBV12-3 or TRBV12-4 and TRBJ2-7, with 7 bases that match TRBD2. This CDR3 has 16 residues. Trimming cost V 4 bases and J 3 bases; bases outside gene matches: 12. The CDR3 DNA follows: TGTGCCAGCAGTTCTGGCAGGCGACTAGCCCTCTACGAGCAGTACTTC. Its protein product is CASSSGRRLALYEQYF.

The rearrangement uses TRBV11-2 and TRBJ1-4; perhaps TRBD1 as D (6 bases). This CDR3 comprises 14 residues. Germline V gene lookup returns CDR1 SGHAT and CDR2 FQNNGV. CDR3 sequence reads: CVTSLDLGGLRLFF. The CDR3 DNA reads TGTGTCACTAGCTTAGATCTTGGGGGGCTCAGGCTGTTTTTT.

This clonotype was picked up one time. An end of the junction differs from the germline gene, which may be a read error. The chain carries TRBV7-7 and TRBJ2-1; tentatively, D is TRBD1 (5 bases). Germline V gene sequence: CDR1 SSHAT, CDR2 FNYEAQ (reference sequence). The CDR3 has 14 residues. The CDR3, as DNA: TGTGCCAGCAACTACGACAGCTCCTTCAATGAGCAGTTCTTC. It specifies CASNYDSSFNEQFF.

On this clonotype itself: The junction shows a germline mismatch at one end, possibly a read error. The chain combines TRBV28 with TRBJ2-5; D is ambiguous. The CDR3 extends over 14 amino acids. Per the germline V gene, CDR1 is MDHEN and CDR2 is SYDVKM. CDR3 protein: CACSFIELGQTQYF. The CDR3 DNA follows: TGTGCCTGCAGTTTTATAGAGCTGGGTCAGACCCAGTACTTC.

This clonotype was observed a single time. This rearrangement joins TRBV29-1 to TRBJ2-2; 7 positions match TRBD1. Germline assignment: CDR1 SQVTM and CDR2 ANQGSEA. The CDR3 runs 14 residues. CDR3 DNA: TGCATGGTCTATGGGACAGTGGGTCCCGGGGAGCTGTTTTTT. Protein sequence: CMVYGTVGPGELFF.

This chain joins TRBV12-3 or TRBV12-4 and TRBJ1-5, with D possibly being TRBD1 (5 bases). The CDR3 runs to 17 residues. CDR3 sequence: CANSRLSGSNNNQPQHF. In DNA, the CDR3 is TGTGCGAACAGCCGCCTTTCAGGGAGCAATAACAATCAGCCCCAGCATTTT.

Regarding this clonotype: This sequence may be a read error, since a much larger clone differs from it by one base. The chain uses TRBV11-1 and TRBJ2-4; D unclear. Looked up from germline, CDR1 is SGHAT and CDR2 is FQDESV (reference sequence). The CDR3 consists of 14 residues. CDR3 nucleotides: TGTGCCAGCAGGCCCCCCTTAGCCGAAAACATTCAGTACTTC. This encodes CASRPPLAENIQYF.

In its sample, this clonotype was seen a few times. The rearrangement joins TRBV7-3 to TRBJ2-1, with a tentative D call TRBD2 (6 bases). The CDR3 has 15 amino acids. V was clipped by 1 base and J by 6 bases, with 13 bases between them. Germline V gene data show CDR1 as SGHTA and CDR2 as FQGTGA. CDR3 loop: CASSLSGTGFNEQFF. The DNA of the CDR3 is TGTGCCAGCAGCTTAAGCGGGACCGGGTTCAATGAGCAGTTCTTC. Variable domain in full (rest from reference TRBV7-3 and TRBJ2-1): GAGVSQTPSNKVTEKGKYVELRCDPISGHTALYWYRQSLGQGPEFLIYFQGTGAADDSGLPNDRFFAVRPEGSVSTLKIQRTERGDSAVYLCASSLSGTGFNEQFFGPGTRLTVL.

The gene calls are TRBV6-5 and TRBJ2-7, with TRBD2 matching over 7 bases. The CDR3 is 16 residues long. V lost 6 bases to trimming and J lost 7 bases; unmatched junction nucleotides: 18. The V gene's germline CDR1 is MNHEY and CDR2 SVGAGI. CDR3 in DNA: TGTGCCAGCAGCACCGTGGTACTAACGGGAGGAGGTGAGCAGTACTTC. Protein: CASSTVVLTGGGEQYF.

In the case of this clonotype: At one boundary the junction diverges from the germline segment, which might be a read error. V gene TRBV6-1 combines with J gene TRBJ1-4; D ambiguous. Germline-derived CDR1 and CDR2 are MNHNS and SASEGT. The CDR3 totals 11 residues. CDR3 nucleotides: TGTGCCAGCAGTGAAAATGAATATCTGCTTTTT. It translates to CASSENEYLLF.

This clonotype was counted a few times. The chain couples TRBV30 to TRBJ2-1, with unresolved D. Deletions cut 0 bases from V and 0 bases from J, with 9 bases between. Germline V gene data show CDR1 as GTSNPN and CDR2 as SVGIG (reference sequence). The CDR3 runs 15 residues. For the CDR3, the DNA is TGTGCCTGGAGTGTAAGGTGCGACTCCTACAATGAGCAGTTCTTC. This encodes CAWSVRCDSYNEQFF.

On this clonotype: This may be a read error: a much more frequent sequence differs by one nucleotide. The rearrangement uses TRBV6-5 and TRBJ2-7; 8 bases are shared with TRBD1. The CDR3 is 14 amino acids. Germline CDR1 is MNHEY and CDR2 is SVGAGI. The CDR3 sequence is CASNPGTGRYEQCF. CDR3 sequence (DNA): TGTGCCAGCAATCCTGGGACAGGACGCTACGAGCAGTGCTTC.

This clonotype was counted between two and nine times. A read error may be the cause here, since a much bigger clone is one base away. The final CDR3 position lacks the conserved phenylalanine or tryptophan, pointing to a likely read error. J is TRBJ2-7 and V is TRBV19; TRBD1 agrees at 7 bases. V lost 6 bases to trimming and J lost 2 bases; unmatched junction nucleotides: 4. This CDR3 is 13 amino acids long. The germline V gene has CDR1 LNHDA and CDR2 SQIVND (reference sequence). The DNA of the CDR3 is TGTGCCAGTAGCGGGGACAGTCCCTACGAGCAGTACATC. Amino acid sequence: CASSGDSPYEQYI.

This clonotype was detected only once. Just one base apart from a much larger clone, this may be a read error. This chain joins TRBV9 and TRBJ2-3; unclear D gene. This CDR3 region has 13 residues. CDR1 is SGDLS, CDR2 YYNGEE, per germline. Deletions cut 0 bases from V and 2 bases from J, with 4 bases between. The CDR3 bases are TGTGCCAGCAGCGTAGCCACCACAGATACGCAGTATTTT. This codes for CASSVATTDTQYF.

Remarks on this clonotype: A read error may account for a junction end that differs from germline. V usage is TRBV6-2 or TRBV6-3 and J usage is TRBJ2-1; 7 nucleotides match TRBD2. From germline, CDR1 is MNHEY and CDR2 SVGEGT. The length of the CDR3 is 14 residues. The CDR3 DNA reads as TGTGCCAACAGTTCTGCGGGAGCCCACGATGAGCAGCTCTTC. It yields the protein CANSSAGAHDEQLF.

Concerning this clonotype itself: The junction departs from germline at one end; a sequencing error may be responsible. This rearrangement joins TRBV7-9 to TRBJ2-5; 8 bases map to TRBD1. CDR3 size: 17 residues. Germline assignment: CDR1 SEHNR and CDR2 FQNEAQ (reference sequence). CDR3 sequence: CAISLSDRGSYRETHYF. DNA for the CDR3: TGTGCCATCAGCCTATCCGACAGGGGCTCATATCGGGAGACCCACTACTTC.

Comments on this clonotype: A junction end diverges from the germline sequence, so it may reflect a read error. The rearrangement uses TRBV11-2 and TRBJ2-1, with 7 bases aligning to TRBD2. Germline CDR1 SGHAT, CDR2 FQNNGV. This CDR3 contains 16 residues. The CDR3 loop reads CTSSSPGGSGFNERFF. In DNA form, the CDR3 reads TGTACCAGCAGCTCCCCCGGCGGGAGTGGGTTCAATGAGCGGTTCTTC. Full variable domain (outside the CDR3, taken from reference TRBV11-2 and TRBJ2-1): EAGVAQSPRYKIIEKRQSVAFWCNPISGHATLYWYQQILGQGPKLLIQFQNNGVVDDSQLPKDRFSAERLKGVDSTLKIQPAKLEDSAVYLCTSSSPGGSGFNERFFGPGTRLTVL.

This clonotype has a single count. One junction end does not reproduce the germline sequence, and a read error may be involved. The chain links TRBV5-5 to TRBJ2-1; no firm D call. CDR3 size: 15 residues. From germline, CDR1 is SGHKS and CDR2 YYEKEE (reference sequence). The CDR3 DNA sequence: TGTGCCTGCAGCTTGGGTCCAGGTACGGTCAATAAGCAGTTCTTC. Protein: CACSLGPGTVNKQFF.

Notes on this clonotype: Possible read error: a much larger clone is one base away. This chain links TRBV30 with TRBJ1-6; D unclear. CDR3 length: 13 amino acids. Germline loops: CDR1 GTSNPN, CDR2 SVGIG (reference sequence). The CDR3: CAWSELDNSPLRF. The CDR3 nucleotides are TGTGCCTGGAGTGAGCTCGACAATTCACCCCTCCGCTTT.

Points on this clonotype: A much larger clone is a single base away; this may be a read error. V is TRBV20-1 and J is TRBJ2-7; 7 positions agree with TRBD2. This CDR3 contains 13 residues. The trim removed 7 bases at V and 1 base at J, leaving 7 bases unmatched. The V gene's germline CDR1 is DFQATT and CDR2 SNEGSKA (reference sequence). The CDR3 bases are TGCAGTGTCTACGGGAGGCGGTCCTACGAGCAGTACTTC. Its protein is CSVYGRRSYEQYF.

In the case of this clonotype: Since a much larger clone is just one base distant, this may be a read error. The chain is built from TRBV9 and TRBJ1-4; D call uncertain. V lost 3 bases and J lost 8, with 14 bases in between. CDR3 length: 14 residues. CDR1 and CDR2 (germline): SGDLS, YYNGEE. CDR3 sequence: CASSAQTGSEKLFF. The CDR3, as DNA: TGTGCCAGCAGCGCCCAAACGGGTAGCGAAAAACTGTTTTTT.

This clonotype was observed a handful of times. The CDR3 reads CSARVGWGSYNEQFF. The CDR3, as DNA: TGCAGTGCTAGAGTAGGGTGGGGCTCCTACAATGAGCAGTTCTTC. The chain recombines TRBV20-1 with TRBJ2-1; the D is unclear. V was trimmed by 1 base and J by 0 bases, leaving 10 bases between them. The CDR3 is 15 residues long. The germline V gene has CDR1 DFQATT and CDR2 SNEGSKA (reference sequence).

About this clonotype: One base away lies a much larger clone, so this may be a sequencing read error. This sequence joins TRBV20-1 and TRBJ2-1; the match to TRBD1 covers 8 bases. CDR3 length: 11 residues. Germline loops: CDR1 DFQATT, CDR2 SNEGSKA (reference sequence). The CDR3 nucleotides are TGCAGTGCTTACATGGGGGGACAGGAACTCTTC. It is translated as CSAYMGGQELF.

About this clonotype itself: At one of its ends the junction is not consistent with the germline gene, which may arise from a read error. The CDR3 sequence: CDISQDWTTGGEQFF. CDR3 coding DNA: TGTGACATCAGCCAAGATTGGACTACTGGCGGTGAGCAATTCTTC. This rearrangement joins TRBV4-2 to TRBJ2-1; D perhaps matches TRBD2 (6 bases). CDR1 LGHNA and CDR2 YNFKEQ come from the germline V gene. The CDR3 sequence is 15 residues long.

This clonotype was seen a few times. V usage is TRBV2 and J usage is TRBJ2-5, with TRBD2 matching 7 bases. Germline V gene lookup returns CDR1 SNHLY and CDR2 FYNNEI. The CDR3 runs to 15 residues. J lost 2 bases, V lost 5 bases, and 8 bases had no gene match. The CDR3 nucleotides are TGTGCCAGCAGTCGACTAGCTCCTGGGCAAGAGACCCAGTACTTC. It translates to CASSRLAPGQETQYF.

Turning to this clonotype: The junction shows a germline mismatch at one end, possibly a read error. CDR3 sequence reads: CASIPGLAGADTQYF. The DNA of the CDR3 is TGTGCCAGCATCCCAGGACTAGCGGGAGCAGATACGCAATATTTT. J is TRBJ2-3 and V is TRBV6-5, with 13 bases aligning to TRBD2. The CDR3 covers 15 residues. Germline V gene lookup returns CDR1 MNHEY and CDR2 SVGAGI.